The 3 T cell receptor beta chains presented below share a single source sample, sequenced in a study of cytomegalovirus exposure and HLA in healthy donors. Primers: 60 Vbeta forward and 13 Jbeta reverse. Profiling relied on immunoSEQ multiplex PCR, and the TCRdb table lists in-frame clones only, not all of them. The table includes around 270,000 clones, approximately 80% detected once. Sequencing used PBMCs. These receptors were obtained from a girl aged 2 to 10 in good health and CMV-seronegative.

This rearrangement joins TRBV19 to TRBJ1-5, with a tentative D call TRBD1 (5 bases). Germline-derived CDR1 and CDR2 are LNHDA and SQIVND (reference sequence). V dropped 7 bases and J dropped 3 bases, with 16 bases sitting between them. This CDR3 comprises 15 residues. CDR3 sequence: CASKDLGGNNQPQHF. Here the CDR3 DNA reads TGTGCCAGTAAGGATCTGGGGGGGAACAATCAGCCCCAGCATTTT.

This clone was seen only once. V and J are TRBV6-1 and TRBJ2-7; D gene unclear. V gave up 6 bases and J gave up 5 bases, with 8 bases separating them. The germline V gene encodes CDR1 MNHNS and CDR2 SASEGT. This CDR3 contains 11 residues. CDR3 in amino acids: CASRLRDEQYF. Here the CDR3 DNA reads TGTGCCAGCAGACTCCGCGACGAGCAGTACTTC.

This chain links TRBV19 with TRBJ2-7; 7 bases map to TRBD2. Looked up from germline, CDR1 is LNHDA and CDR2 is SQIVND (reference sequence). V gave up 7 bases and J gave up 6 bases; unmatched junction bases: 12. The CDR3 extends over 14 amino acids. CDR3 sequence: CASTSGTTIGEQYF. The DNA for the CDR3 is TGTGCCAGTACCTCAGGGACTACCATCGGCGAGCAGTACTTC.